This TCR beta chain originates from a study of molecular identifiers for immune sequencing clone quantification. Germline loops: CDR1 MNHEY, CDR2 SVGAGI. The ends were cut back, 1 base at V and 6 bases at J, with 16 bases in the middle. This CDR3 comprises 15 residues. This clonotype was picked up a small number of times. TCRdb re-analysed the PCR reads in MiXCR, keeping a single row per CDR3 protein. Of hundreds of thousands of distinct CDR3 sequences listed, about 25% are singletons. A CD8+CD4-CCR7+CD45RA+ phenotype served as the sorting definition for naive CD8 T cells. Sample: naive CD8+ T cells from blood, with Jurkat cell RNA spiked in. Stated subset: FACS-sorted CD8+CD4-CCR7+CD45RA+ naive T cells. The TCR sequence derives from a human donor in good health. Some libraries in this study had Jurkat cell RNA spiked in. The chain joins TRBV6-5 to TRBJ2-7, with D perhaps matching TRBD1 or TRBD2 (5 bases each). The CDR3 region has the DNA TGTGCCAGCAGTTACTACGGGACCCCTGGGGGCGAGCAGTACTTC. Translation: CASSYYGTPGGEQYF.